Listed here are 29 T cell receptor beta chains from one sample, sequenced in a study of T cells after somatic rescue of genetic block (dated by TCRdb to about 2020). Library creation used the immunoSEQ multiplex PCR assay. Drawn from immuneACCESS, this table holds only the in-frame rearrangements with V and J called that TCRdb kept. Clones are partly lost; checked studies trace under half to an unresolved V gene and leave the rest unexplained. For this sample the table gives about 63,000 clones, of which 92% were detected only once. The ten largest clones take up 3% of the sample. Source material: peripheral blood mononuclear cells (PBMCs). The receptor source for this set is a man aged 40-49 years.

This chain connects TRBV18 to TRBJ2-7; D might be TRBD1 or TRBD2, each matching 5 bases. There are 15 residues in the CDR3. The ends were cut back, 4 bases at V and 2 bases at J, with 15 bases in the middle. Germline V CDR1 and CDR2: KGHSH, LQKENI. The CDR3 DNA sequence: TGTGCCAGCTCACAGGGACGGGCCGGTACCTACGAGCAGTACTTC. Its translation is CASSQGRAGTYEQYF.

V is TRBV19 and J is TRBJ2-5; 10 positions match TRBD2. From germline, CDR1 is LNHDA and CDR2 SQIVND (reference sequence). V shed 5 bases, J shed 3 bases, and the junction held 12 bases outside the gene matches. The CDR3 covers 17 residues. Written as DNA, the CDR3 is TGTGCCAGTAGTCGAAGAGGGGGTAGCGGGAGGAAAGAGACCCAGTACTTC. Its protein is CASSRRGGSGRKETQYF.

This clone was detected only once. The chain couples TRBV7-9 to TRBJ1-5, with a possible D match to TRBD1 (5 bases). CDR3 length equals 13 residues. V lost 2 bases to trimming and J lost 7 bases, with 9 bases between them. CDR1 SEHNR and CDR2 FQNEAQ come from the germline V gene (reference sequence). The CDR3 region is CASSLRRDQPQHF. CDR3 nucleotide sequence: TGTGCCAGCAGCTTAAGGAGGGACCAGCCCCAGCATTTT.

The rearrangement links TRBV6-1 to TRBJ1-2; no clear D. The CDR3 loop spans 14 amino acids. Trimming left V 2 bases short and J 3 bases short, with 10 bases between. Germline assignment: CDR1 MNHNS and CDR2 SASEGT. CDR3 protein: CASSESQFHYGYTF. The CDR3 DNA is TGTGCCAGCAGTGAAAGTCAATTCCACTATGGCTACACCTTC.

The chain uses TRBV6-5 and TRBJ2-1; 11 bases are shared with TRBD2. The CDR3 is made up of 14 amino acids. Germline V CDR1 and CDR2: MNHEY, SVGAGI. The J segment lost 12 bases and the V segment lost 5 bases, leaving 9 bases of the junction unmatched. CDR3 in amino acids: CASSVSGRAGWQFF. The CDR3 bases are TGTGCCAGCAGTGTTAGCGGGAGGGCCGGTTGGCAGTTCTTC.

J is TRBJ1-1 and V is TRBV6-5; D is possibly TRBD1 (5 bases). The V gene lost 5 bases and the J gene lost 0 bases, with 13 bases spanning the gap. Germline CDR1 MNHEY, CDR2 SVGAGI. The length of the CDR3 is 15 residues. The CDR3 coding sequence is TGTGCCAGCAGTAGCGACAGAAGCATGAACACTGAAGCTTTCTTT. It translates to CASSSDRSMNTEAFF.

This clone was seen only once. The chain has TRBV6-1 and TRBJ2-1; a possible D gene is TRBD1 (5 bases). The CDR3 spans 13 residues. V dropped 9 bases and J dropped 3 bases, with 12 bases sitting between them. Germline CDR1 and CDR2: MNHNS and SASEGT. The CDR3 DNA sequence: TGTGCCAGTAGGGGCAGGGTCTACAATGAGCAGTTCTTC. This translates into CASRGRVYNEQFF.

The rearrangement uses TRBV7-9 and TRBJ1-4; D gene unclear. Germline-derived CDR1 and CDR2 are SEHNR and FQNEAQ (reference sequence). Trimming left V 5 bases short and J 12 bases short, with 10 bases between. The CDR3 spans 11 residues. Here the CDR3 reads CASSIDRELFF. The CDR3 DNA reads TGTGCCAGCAGCATAGACCGGGAACTGTTTTTT.

The chain uses TRBV4-1 and TRBJ2-4; 8 positions agree with TRBD1. The CDR3 covers 15 residues. The germline gives CDR1 MGHRA, CDR2 YSYEKL. The V and J ends lost 1 base and 7 bases, in that order; junction bases with no gene match: 6. CDR3 DNA sequence: TGCGCCAGCAGCCAAGCGCAGGGGGCCGGGAACATTCAGTACTTC. This encodes CASSQAQGAGNIQYF.

The rearrangement uses TRBV2 and TRBJ1-5; D is uncertain. The CDR3 spans 14 residues. Trimming stripped 5 bases from V and 0 bases from J, with 8 bases between. In germline, CDR1 is SNHLY, CDR2 FYNNEI. CDR3 bases: TGTGCCAGCAGTACACCAAATAGCAATCAGCCCCAGCATTTT. This sequence encodes CASSTPNSNQPQHF.

V and J are TRBV28 and TRBJ2-3; 9 bases agree with TRBD2. The CDR3 is made up of 15 amino acids. CDR1 MDHEN and CDR2 SYDVKM come from the germline V gene. Losses at the gene ends were 7 bases for V and 9 bases for J; bases not matched to a gene: 14. The CDR3 DNA is TGTGCCAGCAAGGGAATTGCGGGAGGGCCCGACACGCAGTATTTT. Translation: CASKGIAGGPDTQYF.

This sequence joins TRBV7-8 and TRBJ1-5; no clear D. CDR1 is SGHVS, CDR2 FQNEAQ, per germline. The CDR3 is 14 amino acids. V shed 5 bases and J shed 9 bases, with 17 bases lying between them. The CDR3 is CASSARRAPGPQHF. Written as DNA, the CDR3 is TGTGCCAGCAGCGCACGTAGAGCCCCAGGGCCCCAGCATTTT.

The rearrangement uses TRBV7-2 and TRBJ2-5; 7 nucleotides line up with TRBD1. Germline lookup yields CDR1 SGHTA and CDR2 FQGNSA. The CDR3 totals 14 residues. The J segment lost 1 base and the V segment lost 4 bases, leaving 3 bases of the junction unmatched. Here the CDR3 DNA reads TGTGCCAGCAGCTCCGACAGGGCCCAAGAGACCCAGTACTTC. Its translation: CASSSDRAQETQYF.

This chain uses TRBV2 with TRBJ1-5; D is unresolved. Trimming left V 6 bases short and J 5 bases short, with 8 bases between. CDR1 is SNHLY and CDR2 is FYNNEI in the germline V gene. The CDR3 covers 12 residues. CDR3: CASRDGDQPQHF. CDR3 DNA: TGTGCCAGCAGGGACGGTGATCAGCCCCAGCATTTT.

V usage is TRBV6-6 and J usage is TRBJ1-1, with D perhaps matching TRBD1 (5 bases). Germline-derived CDR1 and CDR2 are MNHNY and SVGAGI (reference sequence). This CDR3 spans 14 amino acids. Trimming left V 0 bases short and J 3 bases short, with 8 bases between. The CDR3 reads CASSYSGGYTEAFF. The CDR3 nucleotides read TGTGCCAGCAGTTACTCGGGGGGGTACACTGAAGCTTTCTTT.

The chain uses TRBV5-1 and TRBJ2-7, with TRBD1 identical over 11 bases. Germline loops: CDR1 SGHRS, CDR2 YFSETQ. The V gene end was trimmed by 7 bases and the J gene end by 4 bases; junction bases not matched to a gene: 7. The CDR3 is 14 residues long. In nucleotides, the CDR3 is TGCGCCAGCGGATGGACAGGGGGCGAGTACGAGCAGTACTTC. Amino acids: CASGWTGGEYEQYF. Looking up the rest from reference TRBV5-1 and TRBJ2-7 gives the full variable domain: KAGVTQTPRYLIKTRGQQVTLSCSPISGHRSVSWYQQTPGQGLQFLFEYFSETQRNKGNFPGRFSGRQFSNSRSEMNVSTLELGDSALYLCASGWTGGEYEQYFGPGTRLTVT.

The chain employs TRBV4-1 and TRBJ2-7, with a possible D match to TRBD2 (5 bases). The CDR3 loop spans 16 amino acids. Germline CDR1 and CDR2: MGHRA and YSYEKL. V lost 3 bases, J lost 0 bases, and 15 bases lay in between. CDR3 loop: CASSQGGGPLSYEQYF. As DNA, the CDR3 is TGCGCCAGCAGCCAGGGTGGAGGACCTCTCTCCTACGAGCAGTACTTC.

The chain links TRBV5-5 to TRBJ1-5; a possible D gene is TRBD1 (6 bases). Germline CDR1 is SGHKS and CDR2 is YYEKEE (reference sequence). The CDR3 sequence is 15 residues long. V lost 3 bases to trimming and J lost 1 base, with 11 bases between them. The CDR3 bases are TGTGCCAGCAGCTCTGGGACACTAAGCAATCAGCCCCAGCATTTT. Amino acid sequence: CASSSGTLSNQPQHF.

The chain couples TRBV19 to TRBJ1-5; D unclear. This CDR3 spans 15 amino acids. Germline loops: CDR1 LNHDA, CDR2 SQIVND (reference sequence). The V and J ends lost 1 base and 7 bases respectively, with 14 bases between them. CDR3 residues: CASSIGSPLRQPQHF. CDR3 nucleotide sequence: TGTGCCAGTAGTATAGGTAGTCCCCTACGGCAGCCCCAGCATTTT.

The rearrangement links TRBV19 to TRBJ1-5, with a weak D call TRBD1 (5 bases). The CDR3 totals 15 residues. V was trimmed by 2 bases and J by 6 bases, leaving 14 bases between them. Germline CDR1 is LNHDA and CDR2 is SQIVND (reference sequence). The CDR3 DNA reads TGTGCCAGTAGTATAACGCCTGACAGTTCTCAGCCCCAGCATTTT. Residues: CASSITPDSSQPQHF.

The V and J genes are TRBV19 and TRBJ1-5; D unresolved. The CDR3 totals 12 residues. V was clipped by 3 bases and J by 5 bases, with 5 bases between them. From germline, CDR1 is LNHDA and CDR2 SQIVND (reference sequence). This chain's CDR3 is CASSILDQPQHF. Here the CDR3 DNA reads TGTGCCAGTAGTATTCTTGATCAGCCCCAGCATTTT.

This clone was detected once. The V call is TRBV4-1, the J call TRBJ2-3, with D perhaps matching TRBD2 (6 bases). Looked up from germline, CDR1 is MGHRA and CDR2 is YSYEKL. The CDR3 loop spans 14 amino acids. Trimming stripped 5 bases from V and 4 bases from J, with 13 bases between. The CDR3 DNA reads as TGCGCCAGCAGCAGCTGGGGGGAAGCAGATACGCAGTATTTT. It encodes CASSSWGEADTQYF.

This rearrangement joins TRBV6-5 to TRBJ1-2, with 11 bases fitting TRBD1. V dropped 6 bases and J dropped 8; count of bases not matched to a gene: 11. The V gene's germline CDR1 is MNHEY and CDR2 SVGAGI. The CDR3 is made up of 15 amino acids. For the CDR3, the DNA is TGTGCCAGCAGACGTACGGGACAGGGGGATGGAGGCTACACCTTC. The encoded protein is CASRRTGQGDGGYTF.

The chain uses TRBV9 and TRBJ2-6, with 9 bases that match TRBD1. Trimming cost V 3 bases and J 4 bases; bases outside gene matches: 5. The CDR3 is 16 residues long. The V gene's germline CDR1 is SGDLS and CDR2 YYNGEE. Here the CDR3 reads CASSAGQGSGANVLTF. The CDR3 DNA reads as TGTGCCAGCAGCGCGGGACAGGGTTCCGGGGCCAACGTCCTGACTTTC.

The chain joins TRBV28 to TRBJ2-5, with 8 bases fitting TRBD1. V trimming: 8 bases; J trimming: 1 base; junction bases outside the gene matches: 6. CDR3 length: 14 residues. Germline loops: CDR1 MDHEN, CDR2 SYDVKM. CDR3 sequence (DNA): TGTGCCAGCCGACAGGGGCCATTCCAAGAGACCCAGTACTTC. Translated, it gives CASRQGPFQETQYF.

This sequence joins TRBV28 and TRBJ1-5; D not resolved. The CDR3 is 12 residues long. CDR1 and CDR2 (germline): MDHEN, SYDVKM. Here the CDR3 reads CAEGAFNQPQHF. The CDR3 region has the DNA TGTGCAGAAGGTGCCTTTAATCAGCCCCAGCATTTT.

The chain joins TRBV19 to TRBJ1-6, with 7 bases matching TRBD1. The CDR3 totals 15 residues. V lost 5 bases and J lost 7; bases outside the gene matches: 8. Germline V gene lookup returns CDR1 LNHDA and CDR2 SQIVND (reference sequence). The CDR3 protein is CASSVGQVGNSPLHF. The CDR3 coding sequence is TGTGCCAGTAGTGTCGGACAGGTGGGAAATTCACCCCTCCACTTT.

The chain combines TRBV27 with TRBJ1-1; 8 bases align to TRBD1. The CDR3 extends over 11 amino acids. V lost 10 bases, J lost 6 bases, and 4 bases stayed unmatched. Germline assignment: CDR1 MNHEY and CDR2 SMNVEV (reference sequence). The CDR3 DNA reads TGTGCCACAGAACAGGGGGCTGAAGCTTTCTTT. It encodes CATEQGAEAFF.

This clone has only one observation. V and J are TRBV27 and TRBJ2-3, with D perhaps TRBD1 or TRBD2 (5 bases each). This CDR3 region has 15 residues. Germline-derived CDR1 and CDR2 are MNHEY and SMNVEV (reference sequence). Between the trimmed V and J ends, which lost 5 bases and 1 base, there was a span of 13 bases. The CDR3 reads CASSDRDGRTDTQYF. CDR3 DNA sequence: TGTGCCAGCAGTGATCGGGACGGACGCACAGATACGCAGTATTTT.